The 24 T cell receptor beta chains below come from one sample, sequenced in a study of blood T cell repertoires in COVID-19. TCRdb keeps only in-frame clones here, not all; method: immunoSEQ multiplex PCR. The table has roughly 38,000 clones, around 84% seen once. Sequencing was done on a sample of peripheral blood. These receptor sequences come from a man in his 70s with acute or convalescent COVID-19.

The rearrangement uses TRBV19 and TRBJ1-5, with D possibly matching TRBD1 (6 bases). The CDR3 runs to 18 residues. The germline gives CDR1 LNHDA, CDR2 SQIVND (reference sequence). Deletions cut 4 bases from V and 0 bases from J, with 19 bases between. CDR3 in amino acids: CASSRTGTVGVSNQPQHF. In nucleotides, the CDR3 is TGTGCCAGTAGTAGAACAGGGACGGTAGGGGTTAGCAATCAGCCCCAGCATTTT.

The table lists this clone with a count of one. The chain recombines TRBV6-5 with TRBJ2-1; TRBD2 agrees at 7 bases. J lost 7 bases, V lost 2 bases, and 5 bases had no gene match. Germline V gene sequence: CDR1 MNHEY, CDR2 SVGAGI. This CDR3 contains 14 residues. The CDR3 protein is CASSYTPGGNEQFF. The CDR3 region has the DNA TGTGCCAGCAGTTACACCCCGGGGGGAAATGAGCAGTTCTTC.

The chain is built from TRBV27 and TRBJ2-2; D is perhaps TRBD2 (6 bases). The CDR3 length is 18 residues. Germline CDR1 MNHEY, CDR2 SMNVEV (reference sequence). V was pared by 0 bases and J by 1 base, with 15 bases between. The CDR3 here is CASSLSPGEDLNTGELFF. DNA for the CDR3: TGTGCCAGCAGTTTATCGCCCGGGGAGGATCTGAACACCGGGGAGCTGTTTTTT.

This clone has a handful of counts. CDR3 nucleotide sequence: TGTGCCAGCGGGGAGGCGGGACTAGCAAACAATGAGCAGTTCTTC. It encodes CASGEAGLANNEQFF. The chain has TRBV28 and TRBJ2-1; 9 positions agree with TRBD2. The CDR3 has 15 residues. CDR1 MDHEN and CDR2 SYDVKM come from the germline V gene. Trimming at V came to 8 bases and at J to 5 bases, leaving 10 bases not matched to a gene.

The CDR3 DNA reads as TGTGCCAGCAGCGTAGGGGCGGACAGGGGGTACTACGAGCAGTACTTC. Translating it yields CASSVGADRGYYEQYF. The chain employs TRBV9 and TRBJ2-7, with 10 bases matching TRBD1. With V trimmed by 0 bases and J by 3 bases, 6 bases remained unmatched. Per germline, CDR1 SGDLS and CDR2 YYNGEE. The CDR3 loop spans 16 amino acids.

This chain connects TRBV5-5 to TRBJ1-4; 7 bases agree with TRBD1. This CDR3 has 16 residues. The J segment lost 8 bases and the V segment lost 0 bases, leaving 10 bases of the junction unmatched. Per the germline V gene, CDR1 is SGHKS and CDR2 is YYEKEE (reference sequence). The CDR3 nucleotides read TGTGCCAGCAGCTTGGGGACGACAGGGCTGGGGGAAAAACTGTTTTTT. It is translated as CASSLGTTGLGEKLFF.

The chain employs TRBV4-1 and TRBJ2-5, with TRBD2 as a possible D gene (5 bases). From germline, CDR1 is MGHRA and CDR2 YSYEKL. The V gene lost 1 base and the J gene lost 4 bases, with 16 bases spanning the gap. The CDR3 is made up of 16 amino acids. CDR3 protein: CASSQVSQAAGETQYF. CDR3 in DNA: TGCGCCAGCAGCCAAGTTAGCCAGGCGGCGGGAGAGACCCAGTACTTC.

This chain uses TRBV24-1 with TRBJ1-4; TRBD1 is a possible D gene (5 bases). CDR3 length: 16 residues. Per germline, CDR1 KGHDR and CDR2 SFDVKD. V shed 2 bases and J shed 5 bases, with 14 bases lying between them. The CDR3 is CATSDSGVEGNEKLFF. In DNA, the CDR3 is TGTGCCACCAGTGATTCTGGAGTGGAGGGGAATGAAAAACTGTTTTTT.

The V gene is TRBV7-3, the J gene TRBJ2-3; 8 bases align to TRBD2. The V gene's germline CDR1 is SGHTA and CDR2 FQGTGA. The CDR3 length is 18 residues. V was pared by 1 base and J by 1 base, with 10 bases of the junction left unmatched. The CDR3, as DNA: TGTGCCAGCAGCTTAATGGGGCCTAGCGGGCGCGGCACAGATACGCAGTATTTT. This gives the protein CASSLMGPSGRGTDTQYF. The full variable domain, its missing parts supplied by reference TRBV7-3 and TRBJ2-3, is GAGVSQTPSNKVTEKGKYVELRCDPISGHTALYWYRQSLGQGPEFLIYFQGTGAADDSGLPNDRFFAVRPEGSVSTLKIQRTERGDSAVYLCASSLMGPSGRGTDTQYFGPGTRLTVL.

The CDR3 here is CASCQTVSSYNEQFF. In DNA, the CDR3 is TGTGCCAGCTGCCAGACTGTTAGCTCCTACAATGAGCAGTTCTTC. The chain employs TRBV19 and TRBJ2-1; D is undetermined. Trimming took 9 bases from V and 0 from J, leaving 15 bases between them. Per the germline V gene, CDR1 is LNHDA and CDR2 is SQIVND (reference sequence). The CDR3 length is 15 residues.

The chain uses TRBV19 and TRBJ2-4; 7 bases are a match to TRBD1. V was pared by 10 bases and J by 2 bases, with 11 bases of the junction left unmatched. This CDR3 region has 15 residues. Germline V lookup: CDR1 LNHDA, CDR2 SQIVND (reference sequence). The CDR3 loop is CATSDRLQPKNIQYF. The CDR3 bases are TGTGCCACCTCGGACAGGTTGCAGCCCAAAAACATTCAGTACTTC.

This rearrangement joins TRBV4-1 to TRBJ2-3; D is possibly TRBD2 (5 bases). CDR1 MGHRA and CDR2 YSYEKL come from the germline V gene. V gave up 1 base and J gave up 6 bases, with 11 bases separating them. The length of the CDR3 is 14 residues. CDR3 DNA sequence: TGCGCCAGCAGCCAAGGAAGGACTCTCGATACGCAGTATTTT. Translated, it gives CASSQGRTLDTQYF.

The chain uses TRBV14 and TRBJ2-1, with 9 bases that match TRBD2. This CDR3 is built from 15 residues. Germline assignment: CDR1 SGHDN and CDR2 FVKESK. Losses at the gene ends were 4 bases for V and 6 bases for J; bases not matched to a gene: 7. The CDR3 coding sequence is TGTGCCAGCAGCCTCCTAGCGGGACGAAGCAATGAGCAGTTCTTC. As protein: CASSLLAGRSNEQFF.

V gene TRBV7-4 combines with J gene TRBJ1-3; 8 bases line up with TRBD1. CDR3 length: 16 amino acids. Trimming at V came to 6 bases and at J to 4 bases, leaving 11 bases not matched to a gene. CDR1 is SGHVT, CDR2 SQSDAQ, per germline. The DNA for the CDR3 is TGTGCCAGCAGTCTGGACAGGGCTTTCGACGGAAACACCATATATTTT. It codes for CASSLDRAFDGNTIYF.

This clone came up once. The chain couples TRBV19 to TRBJ1-5; the match to TRBD1 covers 12 bases. V shed 4 bases and J 0 bases; nucleotides not matched to a gene: 4. Germline CDR1 is LNHDA and CDR2 is SQIVND (reference sequence). The CDR3 consists of 17 residues. CDR3 nucleotides: TGTGCCAGTAGTACAGGGACAGGGGGCTATAGCAATCAGCCCCAGCATTTT. Translated, it gives CASSTGTGGYSNQPQHF.

The chain joins TRBV3-1 (or the pseudogene TRBV3-2) to TRBJ2-1; tentative D call: TRBD2 (7 bases). The V end was cut by 5 bases, the J end by 10 bases, with 12 bases between. Per the germline V gene, CDR1 is LGHDT and CDR2 is YNNKEL (reference sequence). The CDR3 has 12 residues. The CDR3 nucleotides read TGTGCCAGCAGCGGGGGGGGCCAGGAGCAGTTCTTC. As protein: CASSGGGQEQFF.

This clone was seen a handful of times. The chain uses TRBV21-1 and TRBJ2-7; TRBD1, the D gene given by the table, was not confirmed from the DNA. TRBV21-1 is termed a pseudogene. The CDR3 covers 16 residues. The CDR3: CASSKMQDTRSYEQYF. CDR3 DNA sequence: TGTGCCAGCAGCAAAATGCAGGACACCCGATCGTACGAGCAGTACTTC.

This rearrangement joins TRBV6-5 to TRBJ1-5; D possibly corresponds to TRBD1 (6 bases). CDR1 is MNHEY and CDR2 is SVGAGI in the germline V gene. The V and J ends lost 7 bases and 4 bases respectively, with 17 bases between them. CDR3 length: 15 residues. CDR3 nucleotide sequence: TGTGCCAGCACCGAGGGGCCAGGGGTGAATCAGCCCCAGCATTTT. Translating it yields CASTEGPGVNQPQHF.

The chain couples TRBV6-5 to TRBJ2-1; D possibly corresponds to TRBD2 (5 bases). There are 13 residues in the CDR3. Looked up from germline, CDR1 is MNHEY and CDR2 is SVGAGI. The V gene lost 5 bases and the J gene lost 3 bases, with 8 bases spanning the gap. The CDR3 DNA reads TGTGCCAGCAGTCCCGACTACTACAATGAGCAGTTCTTC. Its protein is CASSPDYYNEQFF.

This chain uses TRBV6-5 with TRBJ2-1; 7 nucleotides line up with TRBD2. The CDR3 covers 15 residues. J gave up 1 base and V 5 bases, and 5 bases lay outside the gene matches. Germline lookup yields CDR1 MNHEY and CDR2 SVGAGI. CDR3 sequence: CASSRAGESYNEQFF. CDR3 in DNA: TGTGCCAGCAGTCGGGCGGGGGAATCCTACAATGAGCAGTTCTTC.

CDR3 DNA sequence: TGTGCCAGCAGATCCCAGGGTTGGGGCAATCAGCCCCAGCATTTT. As protein: CASRSQGWGNQPQHF. The chain recombines TRBV28 with TRBJ1-5; tentatively, D is TRBD1 (5 bases). Germline V gene sequence: CDR1 MDHEN, CDR2 SYDVKM. The CDR3 has 15 amino acids. Trimming left V 6 bases short and J 2 bases short, with 14 bases between.

V and J are TRBV6-5 and TRBJ1-5; 7 nucleotides agree with TRBD1. CDR1 is MNHEY and CDR2 is SVGAGI in the germline V gene. V shed 7 bases, J shed 6 bases, and the junction held 6 bases outside the gene matches. The CDR3 loop spans 13 amino acids. The CDR3 coding sequence is TGTGCCAGCACCATGACAGGGTTTCAGCCCCAGCATTTT. Encoded protein: CASTMTGFQPQHF.

This chain uses TRBV27 with TRBJ2-1; 8 bases match TRBD2. V shed 6 bases, J shed 7 bases, and the junction held 8 bases outside the gene matches. Germline V lookup: CDR1 MNHEY, CDR2 SMNVEV (reference sequence). This CDR3 is built from 14 residues. CDR3 protein: CASRLPGLENEQFF. The CDR3, as DNA: TGTGCCAGCAGGCTTCCGGGACTAGAAAATGAGCAGTTCTTC.

The DNA for the CDR3 is TGTGCCAGCAGCTCCGCCCGGGGACTAGCGGGAACCAATGAGCAGTTCTTC. Protein product: CASSSARGLAGTNEQFF. V and J are TRBV5-6 and TRBJ2-1, with 13 nucleotides matching TRBD2. J was trimmed by 6 bases and V by 3 bases; bases with no gene match: 9. The CDR3 loop spans 17 amino acids. CDR1 is SGHDT and CDR2 is YYEEEE in the germline V gene.